This TCR beta chain emerged from a study of a mutant IDH1 vaccine in newly diagnosed glioma. As for the study in general: Patients under treatment included 62.5% males and around 38% females and had a mean age of around 37 years.

TCRdb's copy holds only in-frame clones and misses some; the assay was immunoSEQ multiplex PCR. The data contain some 60,000 clones, roughly 80% of them singletons. Time point described: week 11, during vaccination. Each vaccine dose was 300 ug of mutant IDH1 20-mer peptide, with topical imiquimod. This clone occurred once. Antigen unknown. The CDR3 is made up of 13 amino acids. From germline, CDR1 is SGHRS and CDR2 YFSETQ. V lost 8 bases and J lost 6; bases outside the gene matches: 9. This chain joins TRBV5-1 and TRBJ1-2, with TRBD1 matching 8 bases. This clonotype was sampled from a man aged 30-40 years with glioma. Sequences were derived from PBMCs, sampled from a glioma patient whose treatment included an IDH1 peptide vaccine. This CDR3 reads CASWTGTIDGYTF. The DNA of the CDR3 is TGCGCCAGTTGGACAGGGACTATTGATGGCTACACCTTC.